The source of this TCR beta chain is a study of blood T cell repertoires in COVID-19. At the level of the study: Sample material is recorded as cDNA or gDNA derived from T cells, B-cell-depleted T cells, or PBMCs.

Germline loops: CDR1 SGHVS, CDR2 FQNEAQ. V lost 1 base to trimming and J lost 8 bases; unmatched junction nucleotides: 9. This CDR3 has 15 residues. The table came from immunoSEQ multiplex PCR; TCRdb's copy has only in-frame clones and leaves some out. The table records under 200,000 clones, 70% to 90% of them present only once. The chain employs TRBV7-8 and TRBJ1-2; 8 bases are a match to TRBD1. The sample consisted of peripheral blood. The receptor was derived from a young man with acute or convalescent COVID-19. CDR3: CASSLVETGVDGYTF. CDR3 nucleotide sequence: TGTGCCAGCAGCTTAGTCGAGACAGGGGTCGACGGCTACACCTTC. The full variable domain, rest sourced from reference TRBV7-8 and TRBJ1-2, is GAGVSQSPRYKVAKRGQDVALRCDPISGHVSLFWYQQALGQGPEFLTYFQNEAQLDKSGLPSDRFFAERPEGSVSTLKIQRTQQEDSAVYLCASSLVETGVDGYTFGSGTRLTVV.